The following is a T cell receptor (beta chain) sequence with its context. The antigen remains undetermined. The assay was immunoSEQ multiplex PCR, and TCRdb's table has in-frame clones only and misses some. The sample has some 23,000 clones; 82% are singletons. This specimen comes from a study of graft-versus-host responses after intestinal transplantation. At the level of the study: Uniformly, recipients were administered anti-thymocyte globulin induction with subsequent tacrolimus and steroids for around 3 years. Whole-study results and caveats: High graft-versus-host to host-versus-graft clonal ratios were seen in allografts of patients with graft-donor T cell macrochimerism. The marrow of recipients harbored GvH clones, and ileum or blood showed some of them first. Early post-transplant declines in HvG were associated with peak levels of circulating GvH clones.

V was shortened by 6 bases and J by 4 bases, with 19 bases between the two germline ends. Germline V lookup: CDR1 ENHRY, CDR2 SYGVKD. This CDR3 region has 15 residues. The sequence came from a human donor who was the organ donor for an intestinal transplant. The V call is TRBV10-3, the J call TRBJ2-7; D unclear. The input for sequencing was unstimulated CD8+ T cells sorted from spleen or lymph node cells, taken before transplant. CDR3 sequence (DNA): TGTGCCATCAGGATAATCTTCAGTGGGGATTACGAGCAGTACTTC. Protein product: CAIRIIFSGDYEQYF.